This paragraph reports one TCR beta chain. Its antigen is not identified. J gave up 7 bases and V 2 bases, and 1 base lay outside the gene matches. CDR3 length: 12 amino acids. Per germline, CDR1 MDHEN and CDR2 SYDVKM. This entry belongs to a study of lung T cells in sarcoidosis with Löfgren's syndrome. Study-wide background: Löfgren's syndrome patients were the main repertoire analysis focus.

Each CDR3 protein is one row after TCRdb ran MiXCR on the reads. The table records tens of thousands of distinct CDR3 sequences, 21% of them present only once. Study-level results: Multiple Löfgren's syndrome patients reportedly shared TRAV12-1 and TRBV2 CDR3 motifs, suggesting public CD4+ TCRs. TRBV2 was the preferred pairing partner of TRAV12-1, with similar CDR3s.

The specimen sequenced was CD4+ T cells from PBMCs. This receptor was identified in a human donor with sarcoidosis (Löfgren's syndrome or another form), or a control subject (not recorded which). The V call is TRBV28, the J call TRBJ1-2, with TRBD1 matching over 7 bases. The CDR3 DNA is TGTGCCAGCAGTTTAACAGGGGTTGGCTACACCTTC. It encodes CASSLTGVGYTF.